This TCR beta chain was retrieved from a study of regulatory T cells in long-lasting Graves disease. Combining iRepertoire HTBI primers with Arm-PCR of CDR3 regions, the authors built TCR beta libraries. TCRdb passed the multiplex PCR reads through MiXCR, listing each CDR3 protein once. The data hold roughly 470,000 distinct CDR3 sequences, with roughly 20% observed a single time. The germline CDR1 and CDR2 sequences are SGHNT and YENEEA. This CDR3 spans 15 amino acids. Whole-study findings and limits: Accuracy may have suffered from the small sample size. Reduced TCR diversity was observed in persistent Graves' patients versus newly diagnosed patients.

On this clonotype: Its antigen is unknown. This may stem from a read error, because a much larger clone lies one nucleotide away.

Time point indicated: persistent/refractory GD, antithyroid drugs over 5 years with positive TRAb. Preparation of the TCR library used RNA extracted from PBMCs. Each of the patients was recruited from an endocrinology department situated in Xi'an, China. The chain couples TRBV11-3 to TRBJ2-5, with a tentative D call TRBD2 (5 bases). The clonotype originates from a female donor with Graves disease. Sequences were derived from peripheral blood mononuclear cells (PBMCs), sampled when the disease was refractory, from a patient treated with antithyroid drugs. CDR3 amino acids: CASSARPERQESQYF. CDR3 nucleotides: TGTGCCAGCAGCGCTCGACCTGAGCGGCAAGAGTCCCAGTACTTC.